The clone carrying this T cell receptor (beta chain) was recorded many times. A unique molecular identifier was attached to every TCR cDNA molecule. MiXCR, run by TCRdb on the 5' RACE reads, gives a single entry per CDR3 protein. The table includes tens of thousands of distinct CDR3 sequences, around 4.6% detected once. This record belongs to a study of spatial heterogeneity in lung cancer. Time point here: sample taken at primary tumor resection. Sequencing of whole RNA from tumor, nontumor lung or frozen PBMC involved no sorting. The CDR3 runs 13 residues. The V end lost 1 base, the J end lost 7 bases, and 11 bases lay between the germline ends. Germline lookup yields CDR1 GTSNPN and CDR2 SVGIG (reference sequence).

The chain joins TRBV30 to TRBJ1-5; D not resolved. The receptor comes from a male donor with early-stage non-small cell lung cancer. The sample consisted of PBMCs, taken at surgery. The CDR3: CAWSASRGQPQHF. CDR3 sequence (DNA): TGTGCCTGGAGTGCTTCGCGAGGACAGCCCCAGCATTTT.